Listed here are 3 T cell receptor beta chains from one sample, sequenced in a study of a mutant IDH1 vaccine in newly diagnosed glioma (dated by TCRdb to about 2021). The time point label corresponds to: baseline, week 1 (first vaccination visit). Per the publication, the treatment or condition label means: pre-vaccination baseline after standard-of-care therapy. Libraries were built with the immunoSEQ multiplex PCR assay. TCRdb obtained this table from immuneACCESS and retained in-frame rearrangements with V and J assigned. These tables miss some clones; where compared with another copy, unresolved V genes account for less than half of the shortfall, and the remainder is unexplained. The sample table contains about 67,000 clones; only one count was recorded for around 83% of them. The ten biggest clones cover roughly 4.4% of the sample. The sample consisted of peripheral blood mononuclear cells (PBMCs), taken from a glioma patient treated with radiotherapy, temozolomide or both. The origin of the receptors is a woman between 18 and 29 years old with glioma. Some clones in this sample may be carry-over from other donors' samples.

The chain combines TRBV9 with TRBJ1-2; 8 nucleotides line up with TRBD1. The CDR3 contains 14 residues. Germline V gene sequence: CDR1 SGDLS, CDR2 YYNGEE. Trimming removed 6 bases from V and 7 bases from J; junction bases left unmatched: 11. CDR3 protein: CASTLGTGLFGYTF. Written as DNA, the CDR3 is TGTGCCAGCACCCTAGGGACAGGTTTATTTGGCTACACCTTC.

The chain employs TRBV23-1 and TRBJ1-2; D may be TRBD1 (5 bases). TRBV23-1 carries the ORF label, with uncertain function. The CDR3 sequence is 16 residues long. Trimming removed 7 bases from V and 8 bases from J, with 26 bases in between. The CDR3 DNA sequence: TGCGCCAGCACCGTTCGGCTCTCGGGCAGGGCGGGGGGCTACACCTTC. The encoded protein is CASTVRLSGRAGGYTF.

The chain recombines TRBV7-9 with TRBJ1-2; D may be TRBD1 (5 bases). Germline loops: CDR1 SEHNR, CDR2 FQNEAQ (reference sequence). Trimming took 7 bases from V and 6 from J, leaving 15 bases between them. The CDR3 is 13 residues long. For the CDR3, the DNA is TGTGCCAGCACCAAAGCGGGGGAAAATGGCTACACCTTC. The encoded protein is CASTKAGENGYTF.